Following are 8 T cell receptor beta chains from one sample sequenced in a study of cytomegalovirus exposure and HLA in healthy donors. The PCR contained 60 Vbeta and 13 Jbeta primers. The method was immunoSEQ multiplex PCR; TCRdb's version includes in-frame clones alone and lacks a portion of them. The sample lists some 100,000 clones, 84% seen once, with more than 1% in the top ten. Input material: PBMCs. The receptor source for this set is a woman between 18 and 29 years old in good health and CMV-seronegative.

The chain links TRBV7-2 to TRBJ2-7, with 8 nucleotides matching TRBD2. Germline V CDR1 and CDR2: SGHTA, FQGNSA. The CDR3 consists of 16 residues. V shed 3 bases, J shed 1 base, and the junction held 8 bases outside the gene matches. This chain's CDR3 is CASSFRAGVTSYEQYF. CDR3 in DNA: TGTGCCAGCAGCTTCCGAGCGGGAGTTACTTCCTACGAGCAGTACTTC.

The CDR3 here is CASARDTEAFF. The CDR3 bases are TGTGCCAGCGCGCGGGACACTGAAGCTTTCTTT. This sequence joins TRBV7-9 and TRBJ1-1; D gene uncertain. The V gene's germline CDR1 is SEHNR and CDR2 FQNEAQ (reference sequence). The V end lost 8 bases, the J end lost 3 bases, and 7 bases lay between the germline ends. This CDR3 is 11 amino acids long. The variable domain in full, completed from reference TRBV7-9 and TRBJ1-1, reads DTGVSQNPRHKITKRGQNVTFRCDPISEHNRLYWYRQTLGQGPEFLTYFQNEAQLEKSRLLSDRFSAERPKGSFSTLEIQRTEQGDSAMYLCASARDTEAFFGQGTRLTVV.

V usage is TRBV6-5 and J usage is TRBJ2-7; 8 positions match TRBD2. The CDR3 is made up of 14 amino acids. Germline CDR1 reads MNHEY; CDR2 reads SVGAGI. After removal of 6 bases from V and 4 bases from J, the junction contained 8 bases not matched to a gene. The CDR3 sequence is CASSPRSGGYEQYF. CDR3 nucleotides: TGTGCCAGCAGCCCAAGGTCGGGAGGGTACGAGCAGTACTTC.

The genes are TRBV10-3 and TRBJ2-3; D is perhaps TRBD2 (6 bases). CDR1 is ENHRY and CDR2 is SYGVKD in the germline V gene. With 2 bases removed from V and 11 bases from J, the gap between germline ends came to 17 bases. This CDR3 is built from 14 residues. DNA for the CDR3: TGTGCCATCAGTGAGGGGGGGACTCCTTTAGAGCAGTATTTT. This gives the protein CAISEGGTPLEQYF.

The J gene is TRBJ2-3, the V gene TRBV6-6; TRBD2 aligns across 9 bases. J was trimmed by 14 bases and V by 6 bases; bases with no gene match: 6. Germline CDR1 is MNHNY and CDR2 is SVGAGI (reference sequence). This CDR3 spans 11 amino acids. The CDR3 nucleotides read TGTGCCAGCAGCCGCGGGAGGGCCTGGTATTTT. Translation gives CASSRGRAWYF.

The chain recombines TRBV28 with TRBJ2-5; 7 bases agree with TRBD2. The V segment lost 6 bases and the J segment 5 bases; nucleotides outside the gene matches: 21. CDR1 MDHEN and CDR2 SYDVKM come from the germline V gene. The CDR3 is 18 amino acids. The DNA for the CDR3 is TGTGCCAGCAGGACCCTTTGGGGGGGAAGCCCCGTCAGGGAGACCCAGTACTTC. It encodes CASRTLWGGSPVRETQYF.

This clone was recorded a few times. V is TRBV6-1 and J is TRBJ2-7; TRBD2 matches 9 bases. Trimming at V came to 4 bases and at J to 2 bases, leaving 9 bases not matched to a gene. This CDR3 is built from 16 residues. Germline CDR1 is MNHNS and CDR2 is SASEGT. CDR3 sequence: CASSAQGRGGTYEQYF. CDR3 DNA sequence: TGTGCCAGCAGTGCCCAGGGGCGGGGGGGAACCTACGAGCAGTACTTC.

Remarks on this clone: The junction departs from germline at one end; a sequencing error may be responsible. This chain connects TRBV5-1 to TRBJ1-2; 7 positions agree with TRBD1. The CDR3 consists of 13 residues. Germline V gene data show CDR1 as SGHRS and CDR2 as YFSETQ. CDR3 residues: CASRPTGSPGASF. The CDR3 DNA is TGCGCCAGCAGACCGACAGGGTCCCCAGGGGCGAGCTTC.